This T cell receptor beta chain was found in a study of shared clonotypes between healthy human individuals (dated by TCRdb to the early 2020s). Turning to the overall study: A couple of women and three men aged 18 to 49 years were included in the cohort. Libraries were prepared and TCR repertoires were sequenced by different laboratories using diverse techniques, in order to increase sequencing depth and limit assay-specific biases. To estimate repertoire size and how much clonotype sharing occurs between individuals, the study deeply sequenced the blood TCR repertoires of about 5 healthy adults. Per donor, leukapheresis produced somewhere between about 0.8 and 9 billion PBMCs.

Broader findings and caveats from the paper: Sampling was limited to blood, and TCR repertoires in tissue likely differ from TCR repertoires in blood. Pairwise subsampling indicated that sequencing depth was expected to affect the degree of clonotype sharing among donors. Because the study included only a small number of donors, the genetic and exposure-history diversity represented was limited.

Using the deep immunoSEQ assay, multiplex PCR amplified TCR CDR3 regions from genomic DNA. Extracted genomic DNA from each cell subset was distributed evenly across all wells of several immunoSEQ 96-well plates, and each plate was treated as a replicate. For unsorted PBMC, each replicate PCR was loaded with approximately 300 ng genomic DNA, equivalent to roughly 31,000 T cell genomes. Ten immunoSEQ deep assay plates were used to sequence unsorted PBMC genomic DNA. Purified libraries were quantified with a Qubit 3.0 fluorometer, sized on a Bioanalyzer 2100, and re-quantified with the KAPA Library Quantification kit. Every immunoSEQ 96-well plate was sequenced on a dedicated single-read 150-cycle Illumina NextSeq 550 flow cell. As for the original processing: Because only junctional sequences without quality scores were contained in the immunoSEQ output, filtering matching that applied to full-length reads could not be performed. Sequences were annotated with PyIR, a Python wrapper for IgBLAST v1.9, using IMGT germline references to assign V/J genes and CDR3. Reads were removed for weak V/J assignments (E-value above 1e-6), missing CDR3, stop codons, out-of-frame junctions, or ambiguous translated residues. V3J clonotypes were defined as sequences sharing the same inferred V gene, J gene, and CDR3 amino acid sequence. Percentage overlap between repertoires was computed as shared unique clonotypes divided by the size of the smaller repertoire. Repertoire richness was assessed with RTK rarefaction, the Chao1 estimator, and Recon v2.1 estimates of unobserved clonotypes. This is the immuneACCESS table as TCRdb keeps it, with only in-frame sequences that have V and J called. A part of the clones is gone; compared with another copy, unresolved V genes explain less than half, and the rest is unexplained. V, J and clone size are those of that table, while D and trimming were read from the DNA. The table for this sample lists a few hundred thousand clones; about 80% of them were counted only once. The leading ten clones occupy roughly 12% of the sample.

Donors were healthy HIV-negative adults with no recently reported acute infections or vaccinations. Only Caucasian adults living in Nashville, Tennessee, USA were represented among the donors. For unsorted samples, some 100 million PBMCs were counted and genomic DNA was extracted with the QIAamp DNA Blood Mini kit. After blood collection by leukapheresis, PBMCs were isolated using Ficoll-Histopaque density gradient centrifugation and then cryopreserved in the vapor phase of liquid nitrogen. Of note for this clone: There is no known antigen for this receptor. No much larger clonotype is one base removed from it; base qualities were not supplied.

The receptor was isolated from a woman aged 35 to 49 in good health. Some clones in this sample may be carry-over from other donors' samples. The material sequenced was PBMCs.

CDR3 reads: CASSLANSDAGEQFF. Here is the DNA: TGTGCCAGCAGCTTGGCCAACTCAGACGCGGGAGAGCAGTTCTTC. In this chain, TRBV5-4 is recombined with TRBJ2-1; a weak D assignment points to TRBD2 (6 bases agree). The trim is 0 bases for V and 10 bases for J, with a gap of 17 bases between the germline ends. The CDR3 goes from the cysteine to the phenylalanine over 15 residues. The entry retains the CDR3 DNA only, 45 bases that are in frame from base 1. Taken from the germline V gene (reference sequence), the CDR1 and CDR2 loops are SGHNT and YYREEE. The reference TRBV5-4 and TRBJ2-1 proteins fill in what lies around the CDR3, so the full variable domain reads ETGVTQSPTHLIKTRGQQVTLRCSSQSGHNTVSWYQQALGQGPQFIFQYYREEENGRGNFPPRFSGLQFPNYSSELNVNALELDDSALYLCASSLANSDAGEQFFGPGTRLTVL.